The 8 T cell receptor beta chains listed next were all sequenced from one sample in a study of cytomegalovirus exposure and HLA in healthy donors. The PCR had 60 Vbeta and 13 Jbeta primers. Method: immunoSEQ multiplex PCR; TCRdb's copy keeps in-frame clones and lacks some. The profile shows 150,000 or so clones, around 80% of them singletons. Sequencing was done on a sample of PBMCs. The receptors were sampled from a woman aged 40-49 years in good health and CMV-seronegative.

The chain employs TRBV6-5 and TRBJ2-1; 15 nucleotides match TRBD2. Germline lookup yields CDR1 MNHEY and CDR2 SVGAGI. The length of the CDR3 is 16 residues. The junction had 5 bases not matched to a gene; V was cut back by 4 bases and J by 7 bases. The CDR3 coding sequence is TGTGCCAGCAGTTCCGGGACTAGCGGGAGGAGGAATGAGCAGTTCTTC. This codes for CASSSGTSGRRNEQFF.

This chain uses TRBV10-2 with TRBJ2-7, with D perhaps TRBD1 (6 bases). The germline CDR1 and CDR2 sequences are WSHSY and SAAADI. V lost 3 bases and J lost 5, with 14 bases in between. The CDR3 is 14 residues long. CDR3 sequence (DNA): TGCGCCAGCAGTGACCTAGACAGGTTCAACGAGCAGTACTTC. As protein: CASSDLDRFNEQYF.

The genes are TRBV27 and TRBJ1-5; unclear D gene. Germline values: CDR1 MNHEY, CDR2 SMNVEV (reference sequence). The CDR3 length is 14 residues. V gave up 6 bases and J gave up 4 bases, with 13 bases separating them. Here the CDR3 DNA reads TGTGCCAGCAGCTCCACAGAGCTTAATCAGCCCCAGCATTTT. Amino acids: CASSSTELNQPQHF.

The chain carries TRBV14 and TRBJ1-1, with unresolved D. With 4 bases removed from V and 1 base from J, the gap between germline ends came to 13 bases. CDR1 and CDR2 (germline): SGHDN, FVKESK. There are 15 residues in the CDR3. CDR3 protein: CASSRGGLPNTEAFF. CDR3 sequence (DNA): TGTGCCAGCAGCCGAGGTGGACTGCCGAACACTGAAGCTTTCTTT.

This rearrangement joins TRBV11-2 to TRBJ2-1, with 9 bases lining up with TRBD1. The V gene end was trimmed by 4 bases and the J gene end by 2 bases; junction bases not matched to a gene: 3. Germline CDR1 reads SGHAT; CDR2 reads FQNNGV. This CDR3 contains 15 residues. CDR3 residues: CASSSRDRAYNEQFF. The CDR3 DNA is TGTGCCAGCAGCTCCCGGGACAGGGCCTACAATGAGCAGTTCTTC.

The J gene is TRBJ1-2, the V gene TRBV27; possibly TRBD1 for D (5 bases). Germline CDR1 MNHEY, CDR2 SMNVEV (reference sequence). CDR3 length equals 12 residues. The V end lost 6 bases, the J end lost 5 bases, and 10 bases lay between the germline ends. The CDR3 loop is CASSLKGYGYTF. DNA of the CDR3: TGTGCCAGCAGCCTAAAGGGGTATGGCTACACCTTC.

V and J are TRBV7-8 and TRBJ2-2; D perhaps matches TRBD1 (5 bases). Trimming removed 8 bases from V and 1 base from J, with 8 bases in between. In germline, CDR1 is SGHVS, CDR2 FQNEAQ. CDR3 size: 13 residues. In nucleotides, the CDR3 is TGTGCCAGCGAAACAGGGAACACCGGGGAGCTGTTTTTT. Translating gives CASETGNTGELFF. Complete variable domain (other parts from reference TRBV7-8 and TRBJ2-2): GAGVSQSPRYKVAKRGQDVALRCDPISGHVSLFWYQQALGQGPEFLTYFQNEAQLDKSGLPSDRFFAERPEGSVSTLKIQRTQQEDSAVYLCASETGNTGELFFGEGSRLTVL.

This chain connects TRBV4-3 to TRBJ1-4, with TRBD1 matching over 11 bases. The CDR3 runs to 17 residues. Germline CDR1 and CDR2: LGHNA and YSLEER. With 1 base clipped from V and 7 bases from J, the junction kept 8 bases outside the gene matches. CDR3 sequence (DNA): TGCGCCAGCAGCCAAGGGACAGGGGGCGGTAGTGGTGAAAAACTGTTTTTT. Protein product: CASSQGTGGGSGEKLFF.